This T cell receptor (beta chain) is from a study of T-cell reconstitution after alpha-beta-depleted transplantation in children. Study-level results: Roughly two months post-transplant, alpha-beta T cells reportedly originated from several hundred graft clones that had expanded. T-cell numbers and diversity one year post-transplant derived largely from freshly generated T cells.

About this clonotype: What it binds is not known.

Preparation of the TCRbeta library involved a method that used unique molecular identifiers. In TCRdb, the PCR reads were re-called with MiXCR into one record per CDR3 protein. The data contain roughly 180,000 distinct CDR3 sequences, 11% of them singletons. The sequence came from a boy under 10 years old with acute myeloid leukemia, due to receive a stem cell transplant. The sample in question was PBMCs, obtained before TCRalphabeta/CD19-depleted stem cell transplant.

CDR3: CASSLVKLDTQYF. The DNA for the CDR3 is TGTGCCAGCAGCTTAGTGAAGTTGGATACGCAGTATTTT. This chain uses TRBV7-7 with TRBJ2-3; no clear D. The CDR3 length is 13 residues. V gave up 1 base and J gave up 6 bases, with 8 bases separating them. Germline CDR1 SSHAT, CDR2 FNYEAQ (reference sequence).